One sample yielded the 12 T cell receptor beta chains listed below, sequenced in a study of cytomegalovirus exposure and HLA in healthy donors. The PCR ran on 60 Vbeta and 13 Jbeta primers. Assay: immunoSEQ multiplex PCR; the TCRdb copy retains only in-frame clones and omits some. The sample holds roughly 100,000 clones, about four fifths seen once. Sample: PBMCs. All receptors derive from a woman aged 45-65 years in good health and CMV-seropositive.

This chain connects TRBV28 to TRBJ2-7; maybe TRBD1 (6 bases). The CDR3 has 17 residues. The V end was cut by 8 bases, the J end by 1 base, with 24 bases between. Germline V lookup: CDR1 MDHEN, CDR2 SYDVKM. The CDR3 sequence: CASSIWRVDGTSYEQYF. The CDR3 DNA reads as TGTGCCAGCTCAATTTGGCGGGTGGATGGGACATCCTACGAGCAGTACTTC.

The V call is TRBV5-4, the J call TRBJ2-3, with 11 bases aligning to TRBD2. V dropped 2 bases and J dropped 4; count of bases not matched to a gene: 6. This CDR3 contains 16 residues. The germline CDR1 and CDR2 sequences are SGHNT and YYREEE (reference sequence). CDR3 amino acids: CASSFRLAGSSDTQYF. CDR3 DNA: TGTGCCAGCAGCTTTAGACTAGCGGGGAGCTCAGATACGCAGTATTTT.

The gene calls are TRBV9 and TRBJ2-7, with D perhaps TRBD2 (5 bases). Looked up from germline, CDR1 is SGDLS and CDR2 is YYNGEE. Trimming pared 0 bases from V and 0 bases from J, leaving 10 bases between. The CDR3 totals 15 residues. The CDR3 protein is CASSVGSGSSYEQYF. DNA of the CDR3: TGTGCCAGCAGCGTAGGGTCGGGGAGCTCCTACGAGCAGTACTTC.

The rearrangement links TRBV29-1 to TRBJ1-2; D call uncertain. The CDR3 runs 10 residues. V lost 6 bases to trimming and J lost 14 bases, with 16 bases between them. Germline CDR1 SQVTM, CDR2 ANQGSEA. This CDR3 is CSVESPLRTF. The CDR3 DNA follows: TGCAGCGTCGAATCCCCCCTCAGGACCTTC.

This chain uses TRBV4-3 with TRBJ1-6, with 9 bases fitting TRBD1. The CDR3 consists of 18 residues. The J segment lost 7 bases and the V segment lost 2 bases, leaving 12 bases of the junction unmatched. The germline V gene has CDR1 LGHNA and CDR2 YSLEER. CDR3 bases: TGCGCCAGCAGCCAAACGGACAGGGGCCGGGGAGGCAATTCACCCCTCCACTTT. Its translation is CASSQTDRGRGGNSPLHF.

The chain employs TRBV7-8 and TRBJ1-5; D ambiguous. The germline gives CDR1 SGHVS, CDR2 FQNEAQ. V lost 5 bases and J 0 bases, leaving 14 bases between the germline ends. The length of the CDR3 is 16 residues. CDR3 bases: TGTGCCAGCAGCCTCCTAGCGTGGGATAGCAATCAGCCCCAGCATTTT. This sequence encodes CASSLLAWDSNQPQHF.

This clone has more than one count but fewer than ten. The J gene is TRBJ2-3, the V gene TRBV7-2; the match to TRBD2 covers 9 bases. The trim removed 0 bases at V and 0 bases at J, leaving 7 bases unmatched. Germline CDR1 reads SGHTA; CDR2 reads FQGNSA. This CDR3 has 18 amino acids. CDR3 sequence: CASSLATSRGGSTDTQYF. In nucleotides, the CDR3 is TGTGCCAGCAGCTTAGCGACCTCGCGGGGGGGAAGCACAGATACGCAGTATTTT.

The chain combines TRBV19 with TRBJ1-3, with unresolved D. Between the trimmed V and J ends, which lost 6 bases and 1 base, there was a span of 10 bases. The length of the CDR3 is 14 residues. Germline-derived CDR1 and CDR2 are LNHDA and SQIVND (reference sequence). The CDR3 DNA reads TGTGCCAGTAGAGAGGGCTCGTCTGGAAACACCATATATTTT. Translating it yields CASREGSSGNTIYF.

The V gene is TRBV18, the J gene TRBJ1-1; the match to TRBD1 covers 8 bases. J was trimmed by 1 base and V by 5 bases; bases with no gene match: 3. In germline, CDR1 is KGHSH, CDR2 LQKENI. CDR3 length equals 14 residues. CDR3 sequence reads: CASSAGQGNTEAFF. DNA of the CDR3: TGTGCCAGCTCAGCCGGACAGGGGAACACTGAAGCTTTCTTT.

This chain links TRBV6-5 with TRBJ2-1; 7 bases map to TRBD1. The V gene's germline CDR1 is MNHEY and CDR2 SVGAGI. Trimming removed 5 bases from V and 10 bases from J; junction bases left unmatched: 8. This CDR3 is 13 amino acids long. The CDR3: CASSKNRGSEQFF. Here the CDR3 DNA reads TGTGCCAGCAGTAAAAACAGGGGTAGCGAGCAGTTCTTC.

This clone showed up just once. The rearrangement joins TRBV15 to TRBJ1-1; 12 bases are shared with TRBD1. CDR3 length equals 18 residues. Germline assignment: CDR1 LNHNV and CDR2 YYDKDF (reference sequence). Losses at the gene ends were 2 bases for V and 5 bases for J; bases not matched to a gene: 12. CDR3 coding DNA: TGTGCCACCAGCAGAACCCGGGACAGGGGGCCAGAGGGTACTGAAGCTTTCTTT. Amino acid sequence: CATSRTRDRGPEGTEAFF.

The CDR3 protein is CASSLARGPTEQYF. CDR3 bases: TGTGCCAGCAGCTTAGCGCGGGGCCCTACCGAGCAGTACTTC. J is TRBJ2-7 and V is TRBV11-2; the D gene is possibly TRBD2 (6 bases). Germline V CDR1 and CDR2: SGHAT, FQNNGV. This CDR3 is 14 amino acids long. Between the trimmed V and J ends, which lost 1 base and 6 bases, there was a span of 13 bases.